Sequencing of this TCR beta chain was carried out in a study of blood T cell repertoires in COVID-19. About the study: Sample material is recorded as cDNA or gDNA derived from T cells, B-cell-depleted T cells, or PBMCs.

This table comes from immunoSEQ multiplex PCR, and its TCRdb copy is limited to in-frame clones, with some not included. The sample consists of roughly 170,000 clones, approximately 85% of them appearing once. This clone was observed at least ten times. This CDR3 region has 14 residues. CDR1 and CDR2 (germline): MNHEY, SVGAGI. Unmatched junction bases numbered 12, after V lost 9 bases and J lost 6 bases. V usage is TRBV6-5 and J usage is TRBJ2-3; 7 nucleotides align to TRBD2. The clonotype comes from a woman aged 55-70 years with COVID-19, enrolled during active disease. Sequencing was done on a sample of peripheral blood. The CDR3 coding sequence is TGTGCCAGTTCCGCCTCGGGGGGAGGGGATACGCAGTATTTT. Protein product: CASSASGGGDTQYF.